This TCR beta chain was sequenced for a study of cytomegalovirus exposure and HLA in healthy donors. V was clipped by 4 bases and J by 8 bases; unmatched bases: 11. Germline loops: CDR1 LNHDA, CDR2 SQIVND (reference sequence). This CDR3 spans 16 amino acids. The PCR made use of 60 Vbeta and 13 Jbeta primers. Only in-frame clones appear in the TCRdb table, and some are missing; sequencing was by immunoSEQ multiplex PCR. The data hold around 160,000 clones, with 77% observed a single time. The specimen was PBMCs. The receptor was derived from a middle-aged woman in good health and CMV-seropositive. The chain couples TRBV19 to TRBJ1-2; 12 bases are a match to TRBD1. The CDR3, as DNA: TGTGCCAGTAGTACCCTCCGGGGACAGGGGGCACAAGGCTACACCTTC. Its protein is CASSTLRGQGAQGYTF.